This T cell receptor (beta chain) was observed in a study of T cells in Graves' hyperthyroidism and ophthalmopathy. The study, taken as a whole, reports: Blood also showed most of the thyroid clonotypes that were expanded above 0.001.

Between the trimmed V and J ends, which lost 3 bases and 0 bases, there was a span of 12 bases. This CDR3 region has 15 residues. CDR1 and CDR2 from the germline V gene are KGHSH and LQKENI. The source material, RNA transcripts, was used to amplify TCR beta CDR3 regions. Using the HTBI primer set, a first-round RT-PCR was run on the TCR CDR3. Using its own MiXCR run on the multiplex PCR reads, TCRdb lists one record per CDR3 protein. The sample gives around 430,000 distinct CDR3 sequences, 15% of which show up once; roughly 33% is in the top ten. A remark on this clonotype: The antigen is undetermined.

The clonotype was recovered from a woman aged 25 to 39 with Graves' hyperthyroidism. The chain joins TRBV18 to TRBJ2-7, with a weak D call TRBD2 (5 bases). Material: blood. CDR3 sequence reads: CASSPGAASSYEQYF. In DNA, the CDR3 is TGTGCCAGCTCACCCGGAGCGGCCAGCTCCTACGAGCAGTACTTC.